The clone carrying this TCR beta chain was detected only a few times. Its antigen remains unknown. TCRdb recomputed calls from the reads with MiXCR, one row per CDR3 protein. The sample contains some 320,000 distinct CDR3 sequences, 25% to 35% of which appear only once. The sample belongs to a study of T cell repertoires in cytomegalovirus infection. Overall study context: Epitope selection comprised recently identified HLA-C-restricted CMV epitopes and well-studied HLA-B-restricted CMV epitopes.

The source is a human donor in good health (CMV status not recorded). Some clones in this sample may be carry-over from other donors' samples. This specimen consisted of cultured PBMCs, obtained from culture after CMV antigen stimulation.

CDR3: CASSLARVWDANTEAFF. CDR3 DNA sequence: TGTGCCAGCAGCTTAGCGCGTGTCTGGGACGCGAACACTGAAGCTTTCTTT. The chain couples TRBV7-8 to TRBJ1-1, with a weak D call TRBD1 (5 bases). CDR1 and CDR2 from the germline V gene are SGHVS and FQNEAQ. The V end was cut by 0 bases, the J end by 1 base, with 15 bases between. The CDR3 runs 17 residues.